The 28 T cell receptor beta chains given below trace back to one sample, sequenced in a study of tumor-infiltrating lymphocytes in primary liver carcinoma (TCRdb year 2017). Total RNA and DNA were co-extracted without cell sorting from approximately 20-30 mg of bulk tissue using the AllPrep DNA/RNA mini kit. The instrument given in TCRdb is Illumina HiSeq 2500. Using a constant-region primer and ProtoScript II reverse transcriptase, TCRbeta-specific cDNA was reverse-transcribed from 450 to 650 ng total RNA. Construction of the TCRbeta libraries relied on three nested rounds of multiplex PCR, following a slightly modified ARM-PCR procedure. Multiplex TRBV1-TRBV30 forward primers and a Cbeta reverse primer were used in the first two PCR rounds, each of which was run for around 10 cycles. The public reads were quality trimmed at Q25 with fastp and then assembled into clones with MiXCR by TCRdb, keeping productive beta chains. Rows with one shared CDR3 protein collapse into an entry with the most common genes and DNA. This sample lists under 85,000 distinct CDR3 sequences; approximately 70% were detected once. The ten largest clones add up to around 19% of the sample.

The source material was liver tumor tissue from sampling region 1. Taken with the paper, the label for cell subset or site translates to: tumor region T1, superior pole. The source of these receptors is a middle-aged man with primary liver carcinoma and hepatitis B virus infection.

The rearrangement joins TRBV6-6 to TRBJ1-4, with 9 bases matching TRBD1. Germline lookup yields CDR1 MNHNY and CDR2 SVGAGI (reference sequence). V gave up 9 bases and J gave up 5 bases; unmatched junction bases: 7. The CDR3 consists of 14 residues. The CDR3 loop reads CASSKGQGNEKLFF. The CDR3 DNA reads as TGTGCCAGTAGTAAGGGACAGGGCAATGAAAAACTGTTTTTT.

The chain uses TRBV4-2 and TRBJ2-7; 9 bases align to TRBD2. In germline, CDR1 is LGHNA, CDR2 YNFKEQ. The CDR3 is 15 residues long. V trimming: 4 bases; J trimming: 3 bases; junction bases outside the gene matches: 7. The CDR3 here is CASSLGGLADYEQYF. As DNA, the CDR3 is TGTGCCAGCAGCCTAGGGGGACTAGCAGACTACGAGCAGTACTTC.

This clonotype was observed a few times. The junction departs from germline at one end; a sequencing error may be responsible. The genes are TRBV11-2 and TRBJ2-1, with TRBD2 matching 7 bases. The CDR3 loop spans 15 amino acids. The germline gives CDR1 SGHAT, CDR2 FQNNGV. The CDR3 DNA sequence: TGTGCCAGCAGCTGGGGGGGGAGCCCCTACAATGAACAGTTCTTC. Protein product: CASSWGGSPYNEQFF.

Concerning this clonotype itself: A much larger clone differs from this one at a single base, so this may be a read error. This chain links TRBV28 with TRBJ2-7; D is uncertain. Germline V gives CDR1 MDHEN, CDR2 SYDVKM. The CDR3 has 12 amino acids. The CDR3 spells CASSLTTDERYF. The CDR3, as DNA: TGTGCCAGCAGTTTAACCACGGACGAGCGGTACTTC.

For this clonotype: Given a much more abundant clone one base away, this may be a read error. The chain employs TRBV5-1 and TRBJ2-7; tentatively, D is TRBD2 (7 bases). There are 13 residues in the CDR3. The germline V gene has CDR1 SGHRS and CDR2 YFSETQ. The CDR3, as DNA: TGCGCCAGCAGGGGGGGGGCCTCCTACGAGCAGCACTTC. Protein product: CASRGGASYEQHF. The full variable domain, rest sourced from reference TRBV5-1 and TRBJ2-7, is KAGVTQTPRYLIKTRGQQVTLSCSPISGHRSVSWYQQTPGQGLQFLFEYFSETQRNKGNFPGRFSGRQFSNSRSEMNVSTLELGDSALYLCASRGGASYEQHFGPGTRLTVT.

To note about this clonotype: Its ends do not fully match the called genes, so a read error is possible. The genes are TRBV11-2 and TRBJ1-1; no definite D call. Germline loops: CDR1 SGHAT, CDR2 FQNNGV. This CDR3 contains 14 residues. The CDR3 protein is CASSTAGSVTEVFF. The CDR3 DNA reads TGTGCCAGCAGCACAGCCGGCTCCGTAACCGAAGTTTTCTTT.

Comments on this clonotype: The CDR3 ends on some other residue instead of the conserved phenylalanine or tryptophan, so this is likely a read error. The chain combines TRBV5-1 with TRBJ2-2; TRBD1 matches at 7 bases. Germline V gene lookup returns CDR1 SGHRS and CDR2 YFSETQ. This CDR3 spans 16 amino acids. The CDR3 DNA follows: TGCACCAGCATCCCACGAACTGGGACAGTCGCCGGGGAGCTGTTTTCT. Translated: CTSIPRTGTVAGELFS.

This chain links TRBV28 with TRBJ1-5; D gene ambiguous. With 6 bases removed from V and 0 bases from J, the gap between germline ends came to 15 bases. Germline lookup yields CDR1 MDHEN and CDR2 SYDVKM. The CDR3 consists of 16 residues. CDR3: CASRLPGSYSNQPQHF. For the CDR3, the DNA is TGTGCCAGCAGATTACCCGGGAGCTATAGCAATCAGCCCCAGCATTTT.

Worth noting for this clonotype: The missing conserved phenylalanine or tryptophan at the end of this CDR3 makes a read error likely. The chain links TRBV29-1 to TRBJ2-5; no firm D call. This CDR3 is built from 12 residues. Germline V CDR1 and CDR2: SQVTM, ANQGSEA. CDR3 coding DNA: TGCAGCGCCTGCAGGAGCCAAGAGATCCAGTACTTA. Its protein product is CSACRSQEIQYL.

To note about this clonotype: One end of the junction is discordant with germline, which a read error may explain. This chain connects TRBV6-1 to TRBJ2-3, with D unclear. CDR1 and CDR2 from the germline V gene are MNHNS and SASEGT. This CDR3 comprises 13 residues. Here the CDR3 DNA reads TGTACCAGCAGTGAACAGATCACGGATACGCAGTATTTT. Protein sequence: CTSSEQITDTQYF.

In its sample, this clonotype was seen a few times. A junction boundary mismatches the germline segment, possibly from a read error. The CDR3 reads CACSSTTSGRAALHGELFF. The CDR3 DNA follows: TGTGCCTGCAGCTCGACGACTAGCGGGAGGGCCGCCTTACACGGGGAGCTGTTTTTT. The V gene is TRBV11-2, the J gene TRBJ2-2, with 14 positions matching TRBD2. Germline values: CDR1 SGHAT, CDR2 FQNNGV. The CDR3 runs to 19 residues.

The V and J genes are TRBV29-1 and TRBJ1-2; D ambiguous. The CDR3 consists of 14 residues. Germline-derived CDR1 and CDR2 are SQVTM and ANQGSEA. CDR3 amino acids: CRVSPGILRYGYTF. As DNA, the CDR3 is TGCAGAGTATCACCGGGAATCCTTCGCTATGGCTACACCTTC.

The sample holds many counts of this clonotype. The chain is built from TRBV6-1 and TRBJ1-6, with D unresolved. V lost 5 bases and J lost 7, with 6 bases in between. CDR1 is MNHNS and CDR2 is SASEGT in the germline V gene. The CDR3 consists of 12 residues. CDR3 sequence reads: CASSLGNSPLHF. CDR3 bases: TGTGCCAGCAGTTTGGGAAATTCACCCCTCCACTTT.

As regards this clonotype: At one boundary the junction diverges from the germline segment, which might be a read error. The chain recombines TRBV29-1 with TRBJ1-2; TRBD1 matches 8 bases. There are 14 residues in the CDR3. Germline CDR1 and CDR2: SQVTM and ANQGSEA. CDR3 in DNA: TGCAACGTAGGGACAGGTTATCGGAACTATGACTACACCTTC. Its translation is CNVGTGYRNYDYTF.

Remarks on this clonotype: A read error is possible here, since a much larger clone lies one base away. The J gene is TRBJ2-2, the V gene TRBV30; maybe TRBD1 (7 bases). Trimming pared 4 bases from V and 5 bases from J, leaving 17 bases between. CDR1 is GTSNPN, CDR2 SVGIG, per germline (reference sequence). The CDR3 contains 15 residues. The CDR3 bases are TGTGCCTGGACCAGGGGGACTGGCAGTACCGGGGAGCTGTTTTTT. It is translated as CAWTRGTGSTGELFF.

Note on this clonotype: One end of the junction varies from germline; a read error may be responsible. The chain combines TRBV6-5 with TRBJ2-7, with D unclear. Germline V CDR1 and CDR2: MNHEY, SVGAGI. The CDR3 contains 13 residues. The CDR3 here is CASSYSSSYKQYF. The DNA of the CDR3 is TGTGCCAGCAGTTACTCCAGTTCCTACAAGCAGTACTTC.

A word on this clonotype: One end of the junction fails to match germline, which may point to a read error. This rearrangement joins TRBV6-2 or TRBV6-3 to TRBJ2-7, with TRBD1 matching over 10 bases. The CDR3 extends over 14 amino acids. Germline CDR1 reads MNHEY; CDR2 reads SVGEGT. CDR3 sequence reads: CASSEDRGFYEQYF. The DNA of the CDR3 is TGTGCTAGCAGTGAGGACAGGGGGTTCTACGAGCAGTACTTC.

V and J are TRBV7-3 and TRBJ1-4; tentative D call: TRBD1 (5 bases). Between the trimmed V and J ends, which lost 5 bases and 2 bases, there was a span of 15 bases. This CDR3 is built from 16 residues. Germline V gene sequence: CDR1 SGHTA, CDR2 FQGTGA. The CDR3, as DNA: TGTGCCAGCAGCCCTCGGCCCCGGGGCACTAATGAAAAACTGTTTTTT. It encodes CASSPRPRGTNEKLFF.

This clonotype was observed a few times. The rearrangement uses TRBV11-2 and TRBJ2-6; no clear D gene. The CDR3 covers 16 residues. The germline CDR1 and CDR2 sequences are SGHAT and FQNNGV. Deletions cut 9 bases from V and 4 bases from J, with 19 bases between. The DNA of the CDR3 is TGTGCCAGTAGCCTATCGTGGGGAAGAGGGGCCAACGTCCTGACTTTC. It yields the protein CASSLSWGRGANVLTF.

A word on this clonotype: The CDR3 ends on some other residue instead of the conserved phenylalanine or tryptophan, so this is likely a read error. Because the CDR3's place on the DNA is in doubt, the DNA is left out and the CDR3 is given as listed by TCRdb. This rearrangement joins TRBV12-3 or TRBV12-4 to TRBJ1-2; the table's D call, TRBD1, has no DNA check behind it. The CDR3 is 15 residues long, counting both termini. CDR3 protein: CASSLRDRPNYGCTI.

This clonotype was seen repeatedly, ten times or more. The chain uses TRBV5-5 and TRBJ2-7; the match to TRBD2 covers 7 bases. This CDR3 comprises 13 residues. Per the germline V gene, CDR1 is SGHKS and CDR2 is YYEKEE (reference sequence). The ends lost 4 bases at V and 2 bases at J; junction bases unmatched: 3. The CDR3 bases are TGTGCCAGCAGCCCGGGAGGCCCCTACGAGCAGTACTTC. Protein product: CASSPGGPYEQYF. The whole variable domain, filled in from reference TRBV5-5 and TRBJ2-7, reads DAGVTQSPTHLIKTRGQQVTLRCSPISGHKSVSWYQQVLGQGPQFIFQYYEKEERGRGNFPDRFSARQFPNYSSELNVNALLLGDSALYLCASSPGGPYEQYFGPGTRLTVT.

As concerns this clonotype: Likely a read error: the CDR3 ends without its conserved phenylalanine or tryptophan. The CDR3 nucleotides read TGTGCCAGCCACAGGACTAGCGGAGGGGAGTTGGAGCAGTTCTTG. The encoded protein is CASHRTSGGELEQFL. This rearrangement joins TRBV2 to TRBJ2-1, with TRBD2 identical over 10 bases. CDR3 length: 15 amino acids. J lost 10 bases, V lost 8 bases, and 14 bases had no gene match. CDR1 is SNHLY, CDR2 FYNNEI, per germline.

V usage is TRBV23-1 and J usage is TRBJ2-7; the D gene is possibly TRBD2 (6 bases). TRBV23-1 belongs to the ORF category, with a function that is uncertain. The CDR3 loop spans 17 amino acids. V was shortened by 4 bases and J by 6 bases, with 25 bases between the two germline ends. In DNA form, the CDR3 reads TGCGCCAGCAGTCTCGCCTTGCGGGGCAGGGTCGCCTGCGAGCAGTACTTC. Translated, it gives CASSLALRGRVACEQYF.

This clonotype has just one count. This is likely a read error, given that the CDR3 carries no conserved phenylalanine or tryptophan at its end. The V and J genes are TRBV10-3 and TRBJ2-3; no clear D gene. Germline assignment: CDR1 ENHRY and CDR2 SYGVKD. The CDR3 loop spans 15 amino acids. The V and J ends lost 5 bases and 1 base respectively, with 13 bases between them. CDR3 nucleotides: TGTGCCATCAGTAAGGACGGCCCTGGCACAGATACGCAGTATCTT. It codes for CAISKDGPGTDTQYL.

In this sample, this clonotype turned up many times. The chain uses TRBV5-1 and TRBJ1-4; D not certain. The length of the CDR3 is 15 residues. Per the germline V gene, CDR1 is SGHRS and CDR2 is YFSETQ. V was shortened by 4 bases and J by 0 bases, with 10 bases between the two germline ends. CDR3 DNA sequence: TGCGCCAGCAGCCCGGGGAGTGCAACTAATGAAAAACTGTTTTTT. Translation: CASSPGSATNEKLFF.

As for this clonotype: The CDR3 does not close with the conserved phenylalanine or tryptophan, likely indicating a read error. The chain employs TRBV10-3 and TRBJ1-5, with 7 positions matching TRBD1. The CDR3 contains 15 residues. Per germline, CDR1 ENHRY and CDR2 SYGVKD. With 9 bases clipped from V and 0 bases from J, the junction kept 8 bases outside the gene matches. DNA for the CDR3: TGTGCCATAAGCTCACACAGGGGTAGCAATCAGCCCCAGCATTAT. It is translated as CAISSHRGSNQPQHY.

The chain joins TRBV6-2 or TRBV6-3 to TRBJ2-5; perhaps TRBD1 as D (6 bases). There are 14 residues in the CDR3. Between the trimmed V and J ends, which lost 10 bases and 1 base, there was a span of 16 bases. Germline V gene lookup returns CDR1 MNHEY and CDR2 SVGEGT. The CDR3 loop reads CANTEQGSQETQYF. The DNA of the CDR3 is TGTGCCAACACCGAACAGGGATCCCAAGAGACCCAGTACTTC.

Remarks on this clonotype: At one end, the junction sequence differs from germline, possibly due to a read error. The rearrangement uses TRBV20-1 and TRBJ1-1, with D hard to call. The length of the CDR3 is 13 residues. Looked up from germline, CDR1 is DFQATT and CDR2 is SNEGSKA (reference sequence). The CDR3 DNA is TGCAGTGCCTCCGGGCCGCTGAACACTGAAGTTTTCTTT. Protein sequence: CSASGPLNTEVFF.